This entry features one TCR beta chain sequence. Antigen specificity is unknown. The CDR3 spans 15 residues. Germline V lookup: CDR1 LNHDA, CDR2 SQIVND (reference sequence). V was pared by 2 bases and J by 2 bases, with 5 bases of the junction left unmatched. The data stem from a study of cytomegalovirus exposure and HLA in healthy donors. Turning to the study itself: Unique TCRs from HLA-typed donors, 80 million to 90 million of them, were held in an early data release.

Notes on the study in general: A later analysis showed HLA-associated TCR beta chains outstripping equally common others in clonal expansion. In a later analysis, a genetic analysis reported fewer productive-TCR N-insertions in an Asian-associated ancestry cluster than the cohort average. In an earlier analysis, about 87% or about 30%: the productive usage of most TCR beta V segments.

The PCR contained 60 Vbeta and 13 Jbeta primers. The protocol was immunoSEQ multiplex PCR, while the TCRdb copy is restricted to in-frame clones and leaves out a portion. The sample has about 170,000 clones, roughly 80% seen once. The chain uses TRBV19 and TRBJ1-2; TRBD1 matches at 7 bases. Material: PBMCs. This TCR came from a woman between 18 and 29 years old in good health and CMV-seronegative. The CDR3 sequence: CASSISLDRNYGYTF. CDR3 DNA sequence: TGTGCCAGTAGTATATCTCTGGACAGGAACTATGGCTACACCTTC. Looking up the rest from reference TRBV19 and TRBJ1-2 gives the full variable domain: DGGITQSPKYLFRKEGQNVTLSCEQNLNHDAMYWYRQDPGQGLRLIYYSQIVNDFQKGDIAEGYSVSREKKESFPLTVTSAQKNPTAFYLCASSISLDRNYGYTFGSGTRLTVV.